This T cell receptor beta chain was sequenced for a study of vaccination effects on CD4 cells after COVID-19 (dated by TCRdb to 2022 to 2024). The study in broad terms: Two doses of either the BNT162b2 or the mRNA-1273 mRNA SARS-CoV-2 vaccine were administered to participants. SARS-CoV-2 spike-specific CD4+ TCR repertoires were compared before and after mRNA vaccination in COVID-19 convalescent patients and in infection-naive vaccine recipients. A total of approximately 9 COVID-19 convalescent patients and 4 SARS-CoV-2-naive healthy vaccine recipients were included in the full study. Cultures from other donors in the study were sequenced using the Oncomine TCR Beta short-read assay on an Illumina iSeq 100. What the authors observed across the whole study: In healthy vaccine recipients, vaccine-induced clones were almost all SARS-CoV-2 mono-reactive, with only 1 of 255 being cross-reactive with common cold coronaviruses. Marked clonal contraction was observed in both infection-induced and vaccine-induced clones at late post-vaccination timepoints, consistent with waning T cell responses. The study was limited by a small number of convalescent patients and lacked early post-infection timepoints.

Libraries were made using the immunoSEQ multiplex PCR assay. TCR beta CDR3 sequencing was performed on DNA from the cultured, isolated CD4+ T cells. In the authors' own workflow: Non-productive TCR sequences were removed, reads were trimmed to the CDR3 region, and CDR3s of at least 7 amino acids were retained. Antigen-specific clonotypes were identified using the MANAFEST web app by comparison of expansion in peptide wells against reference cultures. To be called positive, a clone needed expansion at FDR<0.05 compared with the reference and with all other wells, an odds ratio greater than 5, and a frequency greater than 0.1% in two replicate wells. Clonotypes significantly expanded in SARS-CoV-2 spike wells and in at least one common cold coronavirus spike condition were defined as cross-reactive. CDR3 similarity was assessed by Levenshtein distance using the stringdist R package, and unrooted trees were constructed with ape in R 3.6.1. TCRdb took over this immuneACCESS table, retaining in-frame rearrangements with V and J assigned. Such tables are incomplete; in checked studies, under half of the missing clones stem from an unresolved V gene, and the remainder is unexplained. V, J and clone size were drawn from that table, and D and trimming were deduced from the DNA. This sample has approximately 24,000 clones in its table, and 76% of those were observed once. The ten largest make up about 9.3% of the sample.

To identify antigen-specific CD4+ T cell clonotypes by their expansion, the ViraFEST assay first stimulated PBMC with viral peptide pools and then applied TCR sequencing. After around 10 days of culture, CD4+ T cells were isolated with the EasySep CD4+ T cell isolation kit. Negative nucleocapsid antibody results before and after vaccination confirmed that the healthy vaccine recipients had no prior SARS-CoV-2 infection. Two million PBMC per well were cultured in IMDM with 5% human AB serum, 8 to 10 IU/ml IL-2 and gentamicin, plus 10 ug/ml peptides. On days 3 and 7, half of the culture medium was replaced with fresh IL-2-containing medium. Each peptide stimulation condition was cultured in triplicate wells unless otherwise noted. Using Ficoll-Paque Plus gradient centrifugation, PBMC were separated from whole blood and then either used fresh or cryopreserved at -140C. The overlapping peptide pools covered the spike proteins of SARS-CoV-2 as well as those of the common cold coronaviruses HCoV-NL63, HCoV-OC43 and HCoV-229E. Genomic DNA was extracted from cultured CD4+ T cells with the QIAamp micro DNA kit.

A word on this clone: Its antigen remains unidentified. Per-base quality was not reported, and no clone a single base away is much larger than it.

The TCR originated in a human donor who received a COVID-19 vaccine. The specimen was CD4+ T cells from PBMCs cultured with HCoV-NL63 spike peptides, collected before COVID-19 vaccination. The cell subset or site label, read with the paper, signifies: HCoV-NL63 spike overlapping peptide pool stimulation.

The CDR3 reads as follows: CSALGGEGYTF. The nucleotides read TGCAGTGCCCTAGGGGGGGAGGGCTACACCTTC. The sequence joins TRBV20-1 to TRBJ1-2, with TRBD1 as a weak D call on 6 bases. The CDR3 has 11 amino acids, counting the end cysteine and phenylalanine. The sequence is cut down to CDR3 DNA, 33 bases in frame from base 1. V is cut by 6 bases and J by 8 bases, and the space between the germline ends is 13 bases. According to the germline V gene (reference sequence), CDR1 reads DFQATT and CDR2 reads SNEGSKA.